The next 5 T cell receptor beta chains were all read from a single sample in a study of early T cells in non-severe SARS-CoV-2 infection. MiXCR, run by TCRdb on the 5' RACE reads, gives a single entry per CDR3 protein. In the table there are over 80,000 distinct CDR3 sequences, 12% of which are singletons. Source: whole blood, taken at baseline. The receptors shown here come from an adult who was a healthcare worker with PCR-confirmed SARS-CoV-2 infection or an uninfected control (not recorded which).

This clonotype appeared a few times. This rearrangement joins TRBV4-1 to TRBJ2-1, with TRBD1 matching 9 bases. Trimming took 4 bases from V and 8 from J; bases not matched to a gene: 18. The CDR3 extends over 18 amino acids. Germline-derived CDR1 and CDR2 are MGHRA and YSYEKL. CDR3 residues: CASSPMGQGHSEFDEQFF. CDR3 DNA sequence: TGCGCCAGCAGCCCAATGGGACAGGGTCATTCGGAATTCGATGAGCAGTTCTTC.

V is TRBV12-5 and J is TRBJ2-7; 7 bases align to TRBD2. The V gene end was trimmed by 5 bases and the J gene end by 0 bases; junction bases not matched to a gene: 7. The CDR3 is made up of 15 amino acids. The germline V gene encodes CDR1 LGHNT and CDR2 FRNRAP. This CDR3 reads CASGPRVAGSYEQYF. CDR3 DNA: TGTGCTAGTGGTCCCCGGGTAGCGGGCTCCTACGAGCAGTACTTC.

This clonotype was found many times. V and J are TRBV5-1 and TRBJ2-3; 8 bases fit TRBD1. V lost 0 bases and J lost 4; bases outside the gene matches: 7. The CDR3 extends over 16 amino acids. Germline lookup yields CDR1 SGHRS and CDR2 YFSETQ. CDR3 region: CASSLEAGGRPDTQYF. The CDR3 DNA is TGCGCCAGCAGCTTGGAAGCAGGGGGCCGCCCAGATACGCAGTATTTT.

This clonotype appeared many times. As DNA, the CDR3 is TGTGCCAGTAGTATCGGGACAGCTTATCAGCCCCAGCATTTT. It translates to CASSIGTAYQPQHF. The rearrangement uses TRBV19 and TRBJ1-5; 7 nucleotides line up with TRBD1. V was clipped by 3 bases and J by 5 bases; unmatched bases: 4. The CDR3 is made up of 14 amino acids. Germline CDR1 reads LNHDA; CDR2 reads SQIVND (reference sequence).

This clonotype was detected only a few times. The CDR3 DNA reads TGTGCCAGCTCACCACAGGGGGACGTTTTCGAGCAGTACTTC. It encodes CASSPQGDVFEQYF. V is TRBV18 and J is TRBJ2-7, with D tentatively TRBD1 (6 bases). The CDR3 loop spans 14 amino acids. Germline CDR1 and CDR2: KGHSH and LQKENI. V was trimmed by 1 base and J by 6 bases, leaving 13 bases between them.